This T cell receptor (beta chain) is drawn from a study of blood T cell repertoires in COVID-19. Authors' data handling: Reference gene primer amplification in the assay estimated nucleated cell counts. Some clones are missing from TCRdb's copy, which holds only in-frame ones; the method was immunoSEQ multiplex PCR. Clonal size and the V and J genes are those of that table, whereas D and trimming came from the DNA. The repertoire consists of about 150,000 clones, with around 83% occurring once and the leading ten covering 9.8%. J was trimmed by 6 bases and V by 3 bases; bases with no gene match: 4. In germline, CDR1 is KGHSH, CDR2 LQKENI. The CDR3 runs 13 residues.

The TCR originated in a woman aged 45-65 years with acute or convalescent COVID-19. The sample consisted of peripheral blood. V usage is TRBV18 and J usage is TRBJ2-7, with TRBD2 identical over 8 bases. CDR3: CASSPGAGGEQYF. The DNA for the CDR3 is TGTGCCAGCTCACCGGGCGCGGGGGGCGAGCAGTACTTC.